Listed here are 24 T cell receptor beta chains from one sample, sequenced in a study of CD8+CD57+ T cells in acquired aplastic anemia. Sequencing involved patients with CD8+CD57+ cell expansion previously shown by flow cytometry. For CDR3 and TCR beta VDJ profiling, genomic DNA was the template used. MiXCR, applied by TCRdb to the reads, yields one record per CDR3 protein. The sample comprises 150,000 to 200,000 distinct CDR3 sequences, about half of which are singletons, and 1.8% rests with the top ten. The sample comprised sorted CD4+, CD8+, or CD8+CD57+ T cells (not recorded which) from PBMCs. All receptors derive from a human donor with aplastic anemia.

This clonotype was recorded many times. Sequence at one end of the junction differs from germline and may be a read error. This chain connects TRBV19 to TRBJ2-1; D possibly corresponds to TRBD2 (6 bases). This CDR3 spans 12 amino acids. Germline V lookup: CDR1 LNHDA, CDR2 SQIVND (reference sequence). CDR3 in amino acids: CASSMGGGEQFF. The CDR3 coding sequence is TGTGCCAGCAGTATGGGAGGAGGAGAGCAGTTCTTC.

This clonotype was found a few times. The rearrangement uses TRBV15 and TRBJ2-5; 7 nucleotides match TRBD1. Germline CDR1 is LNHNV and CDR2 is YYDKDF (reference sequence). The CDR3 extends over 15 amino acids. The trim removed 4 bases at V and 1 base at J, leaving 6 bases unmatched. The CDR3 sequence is CATSTRQGPQETQYF. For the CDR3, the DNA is TGTGCCACCAGCACTAGACAGGGCCCCCAAGAGACCCAGTACTTC.

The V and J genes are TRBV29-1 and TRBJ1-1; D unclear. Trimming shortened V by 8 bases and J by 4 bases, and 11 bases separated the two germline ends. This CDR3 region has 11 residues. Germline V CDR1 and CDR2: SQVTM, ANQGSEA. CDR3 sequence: CSFAALTEAFF. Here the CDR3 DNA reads TGCAGCTTTGCAGCCCTCACTGAAGCTTTCTTT. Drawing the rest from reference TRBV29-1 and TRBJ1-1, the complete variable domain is SAVISQKPSRDICQRGTSLTIQCQVDSQVTMMFWYRQQPGQSLTLIATANQGSEATYESGFVIDKFPISRPNLTFSTLTVSNMSPEDSSIYLCSFAALTEAFFGQGTRLTVV.

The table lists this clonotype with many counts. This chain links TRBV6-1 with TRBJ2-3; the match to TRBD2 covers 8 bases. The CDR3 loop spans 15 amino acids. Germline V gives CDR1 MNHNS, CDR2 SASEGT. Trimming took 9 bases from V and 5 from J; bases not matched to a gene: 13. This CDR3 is CASMPGGGRKDTQYF. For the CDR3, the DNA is TGTGCCAGTATGCCCGGGGGCGGGAGGAAAGATACGCAGTATTTT.

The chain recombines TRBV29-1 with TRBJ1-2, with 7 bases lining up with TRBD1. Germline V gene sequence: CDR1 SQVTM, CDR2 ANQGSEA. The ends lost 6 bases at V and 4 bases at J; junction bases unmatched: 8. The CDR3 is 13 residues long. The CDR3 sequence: CSVTTGFAYGYTF. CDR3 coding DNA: TGCAGCGTGACGACAGGGTTTGCCTATGGCTACACCTTC.

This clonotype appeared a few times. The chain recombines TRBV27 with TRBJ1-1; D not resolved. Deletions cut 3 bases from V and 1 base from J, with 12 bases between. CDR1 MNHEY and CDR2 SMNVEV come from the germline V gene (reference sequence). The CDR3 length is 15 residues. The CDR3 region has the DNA TGTGCCAGCAGTTTTCATGGACGGCGGAACACTGAAGCTTTCTTT. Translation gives CASSFHGRRNTEAFF.

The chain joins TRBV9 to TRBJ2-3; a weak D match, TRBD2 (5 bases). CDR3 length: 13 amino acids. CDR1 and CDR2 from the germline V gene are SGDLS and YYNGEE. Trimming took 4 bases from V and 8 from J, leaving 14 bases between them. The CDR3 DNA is TGTGCCAGCAGCCAAGAATGGGCGGGTACGCAGTATTTT. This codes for CASSQEWAGTQYF.

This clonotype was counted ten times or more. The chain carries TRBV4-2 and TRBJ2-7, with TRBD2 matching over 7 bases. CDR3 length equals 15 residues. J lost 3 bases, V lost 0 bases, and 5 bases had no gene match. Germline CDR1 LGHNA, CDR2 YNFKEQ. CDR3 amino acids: CASSQDRGRDYEQYF. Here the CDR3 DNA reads TGTGCCAGCAGCCAAGATCGGGGGAGGGACTACGAGCAGTACTTC.

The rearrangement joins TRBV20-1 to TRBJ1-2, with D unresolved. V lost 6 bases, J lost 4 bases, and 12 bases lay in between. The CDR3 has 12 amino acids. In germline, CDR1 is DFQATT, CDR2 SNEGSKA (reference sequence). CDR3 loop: CSAPIGPYGYTF. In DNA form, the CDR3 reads TGCAGTGCCCCCATAGGCCCCTATGGCTACACCTTC.

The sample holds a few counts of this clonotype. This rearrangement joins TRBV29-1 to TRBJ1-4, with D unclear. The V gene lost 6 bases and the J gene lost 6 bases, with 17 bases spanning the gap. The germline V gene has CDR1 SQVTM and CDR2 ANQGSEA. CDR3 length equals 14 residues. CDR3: CSVLGGIGYEKLFF. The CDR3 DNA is TGCAGCGTCCTCGGAGGGATTGGTTATGAAAAACTGTTTTTT. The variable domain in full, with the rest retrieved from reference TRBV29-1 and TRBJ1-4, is SAVISQKPSRDICQRGTSLTIQCQVDSQVTMMFWYRQQPGQSLTLIATANQGSEATYESGFVIDKFPISRPNLTFSTLTVSNMSPEDSSIYLCSVLGGIGYEKLFFGSGTQLSVL.

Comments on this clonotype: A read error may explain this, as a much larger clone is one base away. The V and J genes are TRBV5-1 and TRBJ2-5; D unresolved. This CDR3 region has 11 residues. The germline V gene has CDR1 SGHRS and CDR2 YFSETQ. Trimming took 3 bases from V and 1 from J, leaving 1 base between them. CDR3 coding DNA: TGCGCCAGCAGCTGCCAAGAGACCCAGTACTTC. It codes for CASSCQETQYF.

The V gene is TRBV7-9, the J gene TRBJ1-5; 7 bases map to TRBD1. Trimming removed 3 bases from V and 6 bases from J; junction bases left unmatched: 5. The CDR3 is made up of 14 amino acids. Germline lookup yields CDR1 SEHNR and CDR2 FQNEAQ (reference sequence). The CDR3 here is CASSLEGASQPQHF. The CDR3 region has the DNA TGTGCCAGCAGCTTGGAGGGGGCGAGTCAGCCCCAGCATTTT.

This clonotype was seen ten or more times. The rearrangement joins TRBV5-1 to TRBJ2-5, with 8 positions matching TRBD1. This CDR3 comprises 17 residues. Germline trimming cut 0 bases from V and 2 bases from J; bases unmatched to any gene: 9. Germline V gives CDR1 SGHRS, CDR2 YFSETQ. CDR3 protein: CASSLVQGAMGQETQYF. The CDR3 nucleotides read TGCGCCAGCAGCTTGGTTCAGGGGGCGATGGGTCAAGAGACCCAGTACTTC.

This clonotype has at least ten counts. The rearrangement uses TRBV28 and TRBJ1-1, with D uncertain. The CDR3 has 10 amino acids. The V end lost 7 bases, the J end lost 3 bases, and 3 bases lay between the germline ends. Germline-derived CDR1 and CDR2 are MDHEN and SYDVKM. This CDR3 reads CASKDTEAFF. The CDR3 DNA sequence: TGTGCCAGCAAGGACACTGAAGCTTTCTTT.

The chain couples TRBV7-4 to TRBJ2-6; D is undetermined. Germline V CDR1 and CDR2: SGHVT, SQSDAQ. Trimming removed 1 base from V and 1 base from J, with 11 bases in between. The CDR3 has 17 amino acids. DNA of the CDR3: TGTGCCAGCAGCTTAGGATTTGGGGTATCTGGGGCCAACGTCCTGACTTTC. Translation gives CASSLGFGVSGANVLTF.

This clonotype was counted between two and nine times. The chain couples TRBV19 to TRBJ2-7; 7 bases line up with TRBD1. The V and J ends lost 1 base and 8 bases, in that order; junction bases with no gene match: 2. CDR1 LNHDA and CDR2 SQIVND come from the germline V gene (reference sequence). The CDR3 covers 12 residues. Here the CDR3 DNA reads TGTGCCAGTAGTATAGGACAGGGAAAGCAGTACTTC. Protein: CASSIGQGKQYF.

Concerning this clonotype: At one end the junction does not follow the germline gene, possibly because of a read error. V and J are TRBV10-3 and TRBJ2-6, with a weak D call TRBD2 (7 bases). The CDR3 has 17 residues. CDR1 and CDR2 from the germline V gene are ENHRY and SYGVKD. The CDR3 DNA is TGTGCCAGCAGTTGGGGACGGGGGGCGGATGGGGCCAACGTCCTGACTTTC. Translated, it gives CASSWGRGADGANVLTF.

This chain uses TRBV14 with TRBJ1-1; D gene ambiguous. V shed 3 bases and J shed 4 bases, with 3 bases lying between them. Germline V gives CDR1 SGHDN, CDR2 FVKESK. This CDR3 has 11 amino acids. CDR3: CASSQSTEAFF. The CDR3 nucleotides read TGTGCCAGCAGCCAGAGCACTGAAGCTTTCTTT. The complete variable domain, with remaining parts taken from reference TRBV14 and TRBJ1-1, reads EAGVTQFPSHSVIEKGQTVTLRCDPISGHDNLYWYRRVMGKEIKFLLHFVKESKQDESGMPNNRFLAERTGGTYSTLKVQPAELEDSGVYFCASSQSTEAFFGQGTRLTVV.

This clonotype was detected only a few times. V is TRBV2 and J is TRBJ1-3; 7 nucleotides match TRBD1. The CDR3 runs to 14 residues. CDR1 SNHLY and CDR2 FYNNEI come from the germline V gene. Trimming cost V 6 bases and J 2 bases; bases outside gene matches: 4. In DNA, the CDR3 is TGTGCCAGCAGCCAGGGGGGAACTGGAAACACCATATATTTT. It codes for CASSQGGTGNTIYF.

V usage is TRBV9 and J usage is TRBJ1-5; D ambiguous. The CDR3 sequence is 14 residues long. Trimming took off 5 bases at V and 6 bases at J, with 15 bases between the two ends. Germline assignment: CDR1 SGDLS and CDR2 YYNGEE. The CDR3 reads CASRSGGGIQPQHF. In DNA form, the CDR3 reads TGTGCCAGCAGGTCAGGAGGAGGAATTCAGCCCCAGCATTTT.

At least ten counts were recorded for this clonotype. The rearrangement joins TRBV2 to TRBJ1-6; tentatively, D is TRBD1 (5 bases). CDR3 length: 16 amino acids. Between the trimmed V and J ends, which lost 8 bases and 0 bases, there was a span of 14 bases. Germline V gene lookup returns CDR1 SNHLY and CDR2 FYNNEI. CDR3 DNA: TGTGCCAGCCGGGGGGGTCTCAGCTCCTATAATTCACCCCTCCACTTT. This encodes CASRGGLSSYNSPLHF.

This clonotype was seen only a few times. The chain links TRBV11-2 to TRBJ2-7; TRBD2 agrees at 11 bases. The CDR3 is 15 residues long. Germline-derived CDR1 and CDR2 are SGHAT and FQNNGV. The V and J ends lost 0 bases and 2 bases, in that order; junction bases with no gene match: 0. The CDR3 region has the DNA TGTGCCAGCAGCTTAGAACTAGCGGGGGCCTACGAGCAGTACTTC. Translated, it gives CASSLELAGAYEQYF.

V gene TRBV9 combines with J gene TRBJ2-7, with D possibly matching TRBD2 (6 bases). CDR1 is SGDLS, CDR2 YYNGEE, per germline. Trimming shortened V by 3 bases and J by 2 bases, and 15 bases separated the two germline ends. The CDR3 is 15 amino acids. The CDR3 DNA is TGTGCCAGCAGCGCAGGAGGGTCCGCTCCCTACGAGCAGTACTTC. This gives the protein CASSAGGSAPYEQYF.

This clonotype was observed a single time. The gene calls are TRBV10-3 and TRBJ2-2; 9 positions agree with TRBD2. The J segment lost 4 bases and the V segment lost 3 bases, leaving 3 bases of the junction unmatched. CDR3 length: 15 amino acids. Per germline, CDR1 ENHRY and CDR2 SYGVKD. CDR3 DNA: TGTGCCATCAGTGAATGGCGGGAGGGCACCGGGGAGCTGTTTTTT. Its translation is CAISEWREGTGELFF.